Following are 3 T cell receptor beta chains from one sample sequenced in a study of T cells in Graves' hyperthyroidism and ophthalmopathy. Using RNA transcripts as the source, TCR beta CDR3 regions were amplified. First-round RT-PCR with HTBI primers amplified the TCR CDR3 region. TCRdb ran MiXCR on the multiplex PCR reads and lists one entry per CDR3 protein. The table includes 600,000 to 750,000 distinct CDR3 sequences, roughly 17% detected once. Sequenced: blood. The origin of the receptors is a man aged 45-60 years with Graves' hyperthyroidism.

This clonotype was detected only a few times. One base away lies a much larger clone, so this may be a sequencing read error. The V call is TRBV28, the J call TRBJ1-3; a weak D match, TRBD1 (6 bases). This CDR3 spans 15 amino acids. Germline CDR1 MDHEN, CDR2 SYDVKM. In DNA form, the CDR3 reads TGTGCCAGCAGTTCCCTGGGGGGCTCTGGAAACACCACATATTTT. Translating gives CASSSLGGSGNTTYF.

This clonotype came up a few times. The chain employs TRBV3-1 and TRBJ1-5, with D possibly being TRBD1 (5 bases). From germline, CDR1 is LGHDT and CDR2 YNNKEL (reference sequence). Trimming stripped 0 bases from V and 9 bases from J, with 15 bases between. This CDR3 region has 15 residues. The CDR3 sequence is CASSQDYGGGGPQHF. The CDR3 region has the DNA TGTGCCAGCAGCCAAGATTATGGGGGAGGTGGGCCCCAGCATTTT.

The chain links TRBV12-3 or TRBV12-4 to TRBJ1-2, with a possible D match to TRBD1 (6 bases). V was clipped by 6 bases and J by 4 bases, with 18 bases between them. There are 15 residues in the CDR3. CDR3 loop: CASSSVGGRGYGYTF. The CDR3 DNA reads TGTGCCAGCAGCTCAGTCGGGGGGCGAGGCTATGGCTACACCTTC.